These T cell receptor beta chains were read from a single sample in a study of beta chain features in type 1 diabetes. Method: immunoSEQ multiplex PCR; TCRdb's copy keeps in-frame clones and lacks some. The sample shows roughly 400,000 clones, roughly 9.8% of them seen only once. The specimen was central memory CD4+ T cells from blood. The receptors stem from a man under 40 with type 1 diabetes. The CDR3 runs from the conserved cysteine through the conserved F or W. The order of the fields is CDR3 DNA, CDR3 protein, V gene, J gene, D gene, clone size. A D gene is named only where the DNA matches it firmly. Expanded clones get a size class; other rows say once, few or many, or leave the size out.

DNA: TGTGCCAGCAGCTTCCCCCGGGGGACCCAGTACTTC; CDR3: CASSFPRGTQYF; V: TRBV7-3; J: TRBJ2-5; D: -; size: many
DNA: TGTGCCAGTCTTTCTCCAGGGGACGAGCAGTACTTC; CDR3: CASLSPGDEQYF; V: TRBV6-5; J: TRBJ2-7; D: -; size: -
DNA: TGTGCCAGCAGTTTAAAGGGACCTGTGGGAGGTTCCCGCTACGAGCAGTACTTC; CDR3: CASSLKGPVGGSRYEQYF; V: TRBV27; J: TRBJ2-7; D: -; size: -
DNA: TGTGCCAGCAGCCGCACGGATACGCAGTATTTT; CDR3: CASSRTDTQYF; V: TRBV7-9; J: TRBJ2-3; D: -; size: many
DNA: TGCGCCAGCAGCAGTAATACTGAAGCTTTCTTT; CDR3: CASSSNTEAFF; V: TRBV5-1; J: TRBJ1-1; D: -; size: -
DNA: TGTACCGAGGGCACAGATACGCAGTATTTT; CDR3: CTEGTDTQYF; V: TRBV5-6; J: TRBJ2-3; D: -; size: -
DNA: TGTGCCAGCAAAGCGGGCTACAATGAGCAGCTCTTC; CDR3: CASKAGYNEQLF; V: TRBV7-2; J: TRBJ2-1; D: -; size: few
DNA: TGTGCCAGCAGTCAATACAGGGCTCGGGTCTACGAGCAGTACTTC; CDR3: CASSQYRARVYEQYF; V: TRBV5-6; J: TRBJ2-7; D: -; size: -
DNA: TGTGCCAGCGGCGTAGGAGGGGGAGGTTCGACCACAGATACGCAGTATTTT; CDR3: CASGVGGGGSTTDTQYF; V: TRBV9; J: TRBJ2-3; D: -; size: -
DNA: TGTGCTAGCAGCATAGGCGGGGGGGAGACCCAGTACTTC; CDR3: CASSIGGGETQYF; V: TRBV7-7; J: TRBJ2-5; D: TRBD2; size: -
DNA: TGCGCCAGCAGCCAAAACCGGGGGGGAGACACAGATACGCAGTATTTT; CDR3: CASSQNRGGDTDTQYF; V: TRBV4-3; J: TRBJ2-3; D: TRBD2; size: -
DNA: TGCAGCGTTGCGCCACTGGGACGGACCTATGGCTACACCTTC; CDR3: CSVAPLGRTYGYTF; V: TRBV29-1; J: TRBJ1-2; D: -; size: many
DNA: TGTGCCAGCAGCCGACAGGGGGATACTGAAGCTTTCTTT; CDR3: CASSRQGDTEAFF; V: TRBV14; J: TRBJ1-1; D: TRBD1; size: many
DNA: TGCGCCAGCAGCTTGGGACAGAAGAACATTCAGTACTTC; CDR3: CASSLGQKNIQYF; V: TRBV5-1; J: TRBJ2-4; D: -; size: many
DNA: TGTGCCAGCAGCCGGGGGACGCTCACAGATACGCAGTATTTT; CDR3: CASSRGTLTDTQYF; V: TRBV6-1; J: TRBJ2-3; D: -; size: few
DNA: TGTGCCAGCAGTGACGGCAGGGGGACCGAGACCCAGTACTTC; CDR3: CASSDGRGTETQYF; V: TRBV2; J: TRBJ2-5; D: TRBD1; size: many
DNA: TGTGCCAGCAGCACATGGCCTCAGACCACAGATACGCAGTATTTT; CDR3: CASSTWPQTTDTQYF; V: TRBV7-9; J: TRBJ2-3; D: -; size: many
DNA: TGTGCCACCCGGGGTAGCGGGAGCTCCGAGCAGTACTTC; CDR3: CATRGSGSSEQYF; V: TRBV28; J: TRBJ2-7; D: TRBD2; size: few
DNA: TGCAGCGTTGATATCAGGGGCTCCTATGGCTACACCTTC; CDR3: CSVDIRGSYGYTF; V: TRBV29-1; J: TRBJ1-2; D: -; size: few
DNA: TGTGCCAGCAGCCGGGGGGCAGGAGCGTATGGCTACACCTTC; CDR3: CASSRGAGAYGYTF; V: TRBV5-4; J: TRBJ1-2; D: -; size: -
DNA: TGTGCCAGCAGCTTGGGATCTTTTCATAGCTCCTACAATGAGCAGTTCTTC; CDR3: CASSLGSFHSSYNEQFF; V: TRBV5-4; J: TRBJ2-1; D: -; size: -
DNA: TGTGCCAGCAGCTATCGGACTAGCGGGAGGACCGAGGTAGAGACCCAGTACTTC; CDR3: CASSYRTSGRTEVETQYF; V: TRBV2; J: TRBJ2-5; D: TRBD2; size: few
DNA: TGCGCCAGCAGCTTGGGACGGGATTCACCCCTCCACTTT; CDR3: CASSLGRDSPLHF; V: TRBV5-1; J: TRBJ1-6; D: -; size: -
DNA: TGTGCCAGCAGTGTCCTCTCAGGGACTGAAGCTTTCTTT; CDR3: CASSVLSGTEAFF; V: TRBV6-4; J: TRBJ1-1; D: -; size: many
DNA: TGCGCCAGCAGCTTGGAGGCCGGGAGGCCCGGCAGGGGAGGTTACGAGCAGTACTTC; CDR3: CASSLEAGRPGRGGYEQYF; V: TRBV5-1; J: TRBJ2-7; D: -; size: -
DNA: TGTGCCAGTAGTATCCCCTTCCTCTCTGGGGCCAACGTCCTGACTTTC; CDR3: CASSIPFLSGANVLTF; V: TRBV19; J: TRBJ2-6; D: -; size: few
DNA: TGTGCCAGCAGCTTAGGCCAGGGTTGGGTCAATGAGCAGTTCTTC; CDR3: CASSLGQGWVNEQFF; V: TRBV7-9; J: TRBJ2-1; D: -; size: -
DNA: TGTGCCAGCAGTCAAGGCACAGGGTCAGCCCACGAGCAGTACTTC; CDR3: CASSQGTGSAHEQYF; V: TRBV6-6; J: TRBJ2-7; D: -; size: many
DNA: TGTGCCAGCAAGGGGGACCGGATCGTTTATGGCTACACCTTC; CDR3: CASKGDRIVYGYTF; V: TRBV2; J: TRBJ1-2; D: -; size: -